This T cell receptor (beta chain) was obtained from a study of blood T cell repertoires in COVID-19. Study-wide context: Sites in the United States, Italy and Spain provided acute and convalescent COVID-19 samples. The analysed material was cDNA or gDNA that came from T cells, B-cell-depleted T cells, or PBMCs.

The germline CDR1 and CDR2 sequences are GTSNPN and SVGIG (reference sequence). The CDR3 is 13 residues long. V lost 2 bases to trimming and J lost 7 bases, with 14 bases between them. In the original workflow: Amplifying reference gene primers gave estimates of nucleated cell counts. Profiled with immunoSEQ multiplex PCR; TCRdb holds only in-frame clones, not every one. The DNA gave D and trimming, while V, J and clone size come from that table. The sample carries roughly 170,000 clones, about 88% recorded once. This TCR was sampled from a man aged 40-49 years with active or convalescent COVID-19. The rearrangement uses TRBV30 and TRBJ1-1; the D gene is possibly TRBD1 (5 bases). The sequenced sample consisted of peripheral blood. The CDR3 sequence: CAWSTRTLYEAFF. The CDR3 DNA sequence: TGTGCCTGGAGTACCCGGACACTCTATGAAGCTTTCTTT.